This paragraph reports one T cell receptor (beta chain). This entry belongs to a study of blood T cell repertoires in COVID-19. TCRdb's copy holds only in-frame clones and misses some; the assay was immunoSEQ multiplex PCR. The sample has tens of thousands of clones, about 83% seen once. This CDR3 is built from 14 residues. Trimming removed 7 bases from V and 7 bases from J; junction bases left unmatched: 10. Per germline, CDR1 SNHLY and CDR2 FYNNEI. The chain carries TRBV2 and TRBJ2-1, with 7 bases that match TRBD2. This receptor was obtained from a man between 35 and 55 years old with acute or convalescent COVID-19. The specimen was peripheral blood. The CDR3 is CASTKALALNEQFF. CDR3 DNA sequence: TGTGCCAGCACCAAGGCACTAGCGTTAAATGAGCAGTTCTTC.